This is a list of T cell receptor beta chains from one sample in a study of T cell repertoires in cytomegalovirus infection. Antigens for these TCRs are unknown. TCRdb redid the calling of the reads with MiXCR, one entry per CDR3 protein. This sample has about 700,000 distinct CDR3 sequences, with 30% to 35% found just once. The sample here was cultured PBMCs, taken from culture after CMV antigen stimulation. These receptors originate from a human donor in good health (CMV status not recorded). Some clones in this sample may be carry-over from other donors' samples. CDR3s include the opening cysteine and the closing phenylalanine or tryptophan. A D gene is named only where the DNA matches it firmly. Clone size appears in some rows only: once, few, many, or a class for an expanded clone.

CDR3aa	CDR3nt	d_gene	v_gene	j_gene	abundance
CASRWAQSANEKLFF	TGCGCCAGCAGGTGGGCCCAGTCGGCTAATGAAAAACTGTTTTTT	.	TRBV5-1	TRBJ1-4	.
CATGRGPFTDTQYF	TGCGCCACCGGGAGGGGGCCTTTCACAGATACGCAGTATTTT	.	TRBV4-1	TRBJ2-3	.
CSARVTNSITGELFF	TGCAGTGCTAGAGTAACCAATTCCATCACCGGGGAGCTGTTTTTT	.	TRBV20-1	TRBJ2-2	.
CASSHIWNTEAFF	TGTGCCAGCAGCCATATTTGGAACACTGAAGCTTTCTTT	.	TRBV6-5	TRBJ1-1	.
CASSRSRGSFTGELFF	TGTGCCAGCAGTAGGAGTCGCGGGAGTTTCACCGGGGAGCTGTTTTTT	TRBD2	TRBV12-3/TRBV12-4	TRBJ2-2	few
CSTQTSGPHNEQFF	TGCAGCACTCAAACTAGCGGGCCTCACAATGAGCAGTTCTTC	TRBD2	TRBV20-1	TRBJ2-1	.
CASSLAPFENQPQHF	TGTGCCAGCAGCTTAGCCCCTTTCGAAAATCAGCCCCAGCATTTT	.	TRBV7-2	TRBJ1-5	few
CASSSQTTYEQYF	TGTGCCAGCAGCTCACAGACCACCTACGAGCAGTACTTC	.	TRBV7-8	TRBJ2-7	many
CASTTLGGEGTEAFF	TGTGCCAGCACCACCCTGGGGGGGGAGGGGACTGAAGCTTTCTTT	.	TRBV7-9	TRBJ1-1	.
CASSLMLAGGLRNTQYF	TGTGCCAGCAGCTTAATGCTAGCGGGGGGGCTGAGGAATACGCAGTATTTT	TRBD2	TRBV7-2	TRBJ2-3	many
CASTRQGSGGNQPQHF	TGTGCCAGCACTCGACAGGGATCCGGGGGCAATCAGCCCCAGCATTTT	TRBD1	TRBV6-6	TRBJ1-5	.
CASSFFEGGQGNEQFF	TGTGCCAGCAGCTTCTTCGAGGGAGGGCAGGGGAATGAGCAGTTCTTC	.	TRBV7-9	TRBJ2-1	few
CASSLAPTDSTEAFF	TGTGCCAGCAGCTTAGCCCCCACTGACAGCACTGAAGCTTTCTTT	.	TRBV7-9	TRBJ1-1	once
CASSPQGVRGETQYF	TGTGCCAGCAGCCCCCAGGGGGTTAGGGGGGAGACCCAGTACTTC	TRBD1	TRBV7-2	TRBJ2-5	many
CASSYSASTPLGEAFF	TGTGCCAGCAGTTACTCGGCGTCAACCCCCTTGGGTGAAGCTTTCTTT	.	TRBV6-2/TRBV6-3	TRBJ1-1	.
CASSPLPQGARGYTF	TGTGCCAGCAGCCCTCTACCACAGGGGGCGCGGGGCTACACCTTC	TRBD1	TRBV6-6	TRBJ1-2	.
CASSYLRNGELFF	TGTGCCAGCAGTTATCTTCGTAACGGGGAGCTGTTTTTT	.	TRBV6-2/TRBV6-3	TRBJ2-2	.
CASSSTYTGELFF	TGTGCCAGCAGCTCAACCTACACCGGGGAGCTGTTTTTT	.	TRBV7-2	TRBJ2-2	many
CSARDRRFYEQYF	TGCAGTGCTAGGGACAGGAGATTTTACGAGCAGTACTTC	TRBD1	TRBV20-1	TRBJ2-7	few
CASTPGGSIYGYTF	TGTGCCAGCACCCCGGGAGGGTCGATCTATGGCTACACCTTC	.	TRBV11-2	TRBJ1-2	.
CASSSQVPQPYTF	TGTGCCAGCAGCTCTCAAGTACCACAGCCTTACACCTTC	.	TRBV7-2	TRBJ1-2	many
CASSIPGTKGEQYF	TGTGCCAGTAGTATCCCCGGGACAAAGGGCGAGCAGTACTTC	.	TRBV19	TRBJ2-7	.
CASSFGTSQETQYF	TGTGCCAGCAGCTTCGGGACTAGCCAAGAGACCCAGTACTTC	TRBD2	TRBV7-2	TRBJ2-5	.
CASSSNSPYSGNTIYF	TGTGCCAGCAGCTCAAACAGCCCTTACTCTGGAAACACCATATATTTT	.	TRBV7-2	TRBJ1-3	few
CASSPFGLAGGPRNYEQYF	TGCGCCAGCAGCCCCTTTGGACTAGCGGGGGGGCCGCGGAACTACGAGCAGTACTTC	TRBD2	TRBV5-1	TRBJ2-7	.
CASSTPRGGFLDTQYF	TGTGCCAGCAGTACCCCGAGGGGAGGGTTTTTAGATACGCAGTATTTT	TRBD2	TRBV6-1	TRBJ2-3	few
CSARLNPGYRQETQYF	TGCAGTGCTAGACTCAATCCCGGGTACCGGCAAGAGACCCAGTACTTC	.	TRBV20-1	TRBJ2-5	.
CASSIWGRTDTQYF	TGCGCCAGCAGTATTTGGGGCCGCACAGATACGCAGTATTTT	.	TRBV10-2	TRBJ2-3	.
CATSRPRDTQYF	TGTGCCACCAGCAGGCCCCGGGATACGCAGTATTTT	.	TRBV15	TRBJ2-3	.
CASSTNRGLEYF	TGTGCCAGCTCAACAAACAGGGGGCTAGAGTACTTC	TRBD1	TRBV18	TRBJ2-7	few
CAWNVRRDNEQFF	TGTGCCTGGAACGTTCGTCGGGACAATGAGCAGTTCTTC	.	TRBV30	TRBJ2-1	.
CATSGTSWTGSTDTQYF	TGTGCCACCAGCGGAACGAGTTGGACAGGGAGCACAGATACGCAGTATTTT	TRBD1	TRBV15	TRBJ2-3	few
CASSPSIDQMEEKLFF	TGTGCCAGCTCACCAAGTATAGACCAGATGGAAGAAAAACTGTTTTTT	.	TRBV18	TRBJ1-4	.
CASSRGQGVLAYNEQFF	TGTGCCAGTAGTAGGGGACAGGGGGTCTTAGCCTACAATGAGCAGTTCTTC	TRBD1	TRBV19	TRBJ2-1	.
CASSLRLAGPSTDTQYF	TGTGCCAGCAGCTTGCGGCTAGCGGGTCCTAGCACAGATACGCAGTATTTT	TRBD2	TRBV5-4	TRBJ2-3	.
CASSRSLRQGAGYGYTF	TGTGCCAGCAGTAGGTCCCTAAGGCAGGGGGCGGGCTATGGCTACACCTTC	TRBD1	TRBV2	TRBJ1-2	few
CASRGQGLIGSPLHF	TGTGCCAGCAGGGGACAGGGTCTTATCGGGTCACCCCTCCACTTT	TRBD1	TRBV28	TRBJ1-6	few
CAISEFQAGATDTQYF	TGTGCCATCAGTGAGTTTCAAGCGGGGGCTACAGATACGCAGTATTTT	TRBD2	TRBV10-3	TRBJ2-3	.
CASSLGAGAGELFF	TGTGCCAGCAGCTTAGGGGCTGGGGCCGGGGAGCTGTTTTTT	.	TRBV7-2	TRBJ2-2	few
CASSLSQGAGEQYF	TGTGCCAGCAGTTTGTCGCAGGGGGCGGGGGAGCAGTACTTC	TRBD1	TRBV28	TRBJ2-7	.
CARLGHNDSPLHF	TGTGCCAGGCTAGGGCATAATGATTCACCCCTCCACTTT	.	TRBV7-6	TRBJ1-6	.
CASSLGLALPGADTQYF	TGTGCCAGCAGCTTAGGACTAGCGCTACCAGGGGCAGATACGCAGTATTTT	TRBD2	TRBV11-3	TRBJ2-3	few
CASNGASSYNEQFF	TGTGCCAGCAATGGCGCGAGCTCCTACAATGAGCAGTTCTTC	.	TRBV2	TRBJ2-1	few
CASSLGSGGFYEQYF	TGCGCCAGCAGCTTGGGTAGCGGGGGGTTCTACGAGCAGTACTTC	TRBD2	TRBV5-1	TRBJ2-7	.
CSARMTSGYYEQYF	TGCAGTGCTAGGATGACTAGCGGGTACTACGAGCAGTACTTC	TRBD2	TRBV20-1	TRBJ2-7	.
CASSQATPKGAGGPLSSYNEQFF	TGCGCCAGCAGCCAAGCCACCCCAAAGGGTGCGGGAGGCCCCCTGAGCTCCTACAATGAGCAGTTCTTC	TRBD2	TRBV4-3	TRBJ2-1	.
CASSERDRGHEQYF	TGTGCCAGCAGCGAGCGGGACAGGGGCCACGAGCAGTACTTC	TRBD1	TRBV7-2	TRBJ2-7	few
CASSRDYSDTGELFF	TGTGCCAGCAGCCGGGACTACTCAGACACCGGGGAGCTGTTTTTT	TRBD2	TRBV12-3/TRBV12-4	TRBJ2-2	few